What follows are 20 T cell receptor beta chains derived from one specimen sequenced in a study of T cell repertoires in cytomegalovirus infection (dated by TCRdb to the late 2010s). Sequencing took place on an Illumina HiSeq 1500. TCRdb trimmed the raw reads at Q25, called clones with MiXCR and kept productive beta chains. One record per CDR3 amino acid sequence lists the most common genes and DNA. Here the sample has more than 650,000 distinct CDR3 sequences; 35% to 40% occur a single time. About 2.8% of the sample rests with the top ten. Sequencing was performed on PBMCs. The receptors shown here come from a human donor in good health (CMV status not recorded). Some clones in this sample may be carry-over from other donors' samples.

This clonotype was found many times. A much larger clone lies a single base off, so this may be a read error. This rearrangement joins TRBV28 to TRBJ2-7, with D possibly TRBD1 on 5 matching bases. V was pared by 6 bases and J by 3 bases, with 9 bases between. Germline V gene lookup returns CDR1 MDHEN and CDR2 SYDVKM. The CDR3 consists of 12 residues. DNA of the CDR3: TGTGCCAGCAGCTTCGACAGCTACGAGCAGTACTTC. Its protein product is CASSFDSYEQYF.

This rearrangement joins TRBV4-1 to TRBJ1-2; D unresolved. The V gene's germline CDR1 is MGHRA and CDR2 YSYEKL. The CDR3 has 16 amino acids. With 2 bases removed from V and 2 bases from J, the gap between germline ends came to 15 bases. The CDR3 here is CASSQSDRTGNYGYTF. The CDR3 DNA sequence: TGCGCCAGCAGCCAATCCGACCGAACCGGCAACTATGGCTACACCTTC.

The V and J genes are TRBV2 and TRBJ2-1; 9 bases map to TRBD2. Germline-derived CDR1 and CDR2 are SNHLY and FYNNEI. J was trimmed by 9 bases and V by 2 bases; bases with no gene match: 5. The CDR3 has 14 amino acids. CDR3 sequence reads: CASSEILAGSEQFF. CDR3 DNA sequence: TGTGCCAGCAGTGAAATCCTAGCGGGGTCTGAGCAGTTCTTC.

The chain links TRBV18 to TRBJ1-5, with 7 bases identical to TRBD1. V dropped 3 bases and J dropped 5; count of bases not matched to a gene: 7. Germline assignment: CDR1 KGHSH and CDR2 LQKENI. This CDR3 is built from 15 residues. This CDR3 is CASSPTGQAYQPQHF. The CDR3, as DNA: TGTGCCAGCTCACCCACAGGACAGGCCTATCAGCCCCAGCATTTT.

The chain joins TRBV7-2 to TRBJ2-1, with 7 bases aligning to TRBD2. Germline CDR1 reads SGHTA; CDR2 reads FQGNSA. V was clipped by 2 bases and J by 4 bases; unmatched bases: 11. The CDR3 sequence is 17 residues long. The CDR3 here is CASSLSSIGTIYNEQFF. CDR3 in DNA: TGTGCCAGCAGCTTATCATCTATTGGGACTATATACAATGAGCAGTTCTTC. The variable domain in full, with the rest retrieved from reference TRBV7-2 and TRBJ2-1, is GAGVSQSPSNKVTEKGKDVELRCDPISGHTALYWYRQSLGQGLEFLIYFQGNSAPDKSGLPSDRFSAERTGGSVSTLTIQRTQQEDSAVYLCASSLSSIGTIYNEQFFGPGTRLTVL.

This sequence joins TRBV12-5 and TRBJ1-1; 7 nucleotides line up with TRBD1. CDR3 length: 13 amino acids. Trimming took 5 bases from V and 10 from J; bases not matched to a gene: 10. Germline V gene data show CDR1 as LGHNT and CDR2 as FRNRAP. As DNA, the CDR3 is TGTGCTAGTGGTCCGCGGGACAGCAATATAGCTTTCTTT. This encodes CASGPRDSNIAFF.

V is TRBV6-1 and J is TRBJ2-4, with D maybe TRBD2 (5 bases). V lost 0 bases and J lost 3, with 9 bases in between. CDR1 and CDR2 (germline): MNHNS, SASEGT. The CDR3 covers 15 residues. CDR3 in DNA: TGTGCCAGCAGTGAAGCTCGGGGTAACAAAAACATTCAGTACTTC. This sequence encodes CASSEARGNKNIQYF.

The CDR3 loop is CASSSGRGASYGYTF. The CDR3 DNA reads as TGTGCCAGCAGCTCGGGGAGGGGTGCGAGCTATGGCTACACCTTC. This rearrangement joins TRBV7-2 to TRBJ1-2; D is perhaps TRBD1 (5 bases). Trimming took off 4 bases at V and 4 bases at J, with 16 bases between the two ends. The CDR3 loop spans 15 amino acids. The germline V gene has CDR1 SGHTA and CDR2 FQGNSA.

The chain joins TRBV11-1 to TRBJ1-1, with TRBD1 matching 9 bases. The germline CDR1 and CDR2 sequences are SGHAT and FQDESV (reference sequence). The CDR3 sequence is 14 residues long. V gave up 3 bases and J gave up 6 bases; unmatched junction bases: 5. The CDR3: CASSFGQGRAEAFF. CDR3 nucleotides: TGTGCCAGCAGCTTTGGACAGGGGAGGGCTGAAGCTTTCTTT.

Here the CDR3 reads CASSFRYQGGGAFVAYNEQFF. The DNA for the CDR3 is TGTGCCAGCAGCTTTAGGTACCAGGGCGGGGGGGCCTTTGTGGCCTACAATGAGCAGTTCTTC. The V gene is TRBV7-6, the J gene TRBJ2-1; 9 positions match TRBD2. Germline CDR1 is SGHVS and CDR2 is FNYEAQ. This CDR3 is 21 amino acids long. Trimming cost V 3 bases and J 2 bases; bases outside gene matches: 20.

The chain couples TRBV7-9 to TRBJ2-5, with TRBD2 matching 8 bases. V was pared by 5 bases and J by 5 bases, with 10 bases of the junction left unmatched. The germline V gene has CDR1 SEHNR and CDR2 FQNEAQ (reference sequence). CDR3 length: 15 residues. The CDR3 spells CASSLSGQRGETQYF. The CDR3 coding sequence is TGTGCCAGCAGCCTCTCGGGCCAGCGGGGGGAGACCCAGTACTTC.

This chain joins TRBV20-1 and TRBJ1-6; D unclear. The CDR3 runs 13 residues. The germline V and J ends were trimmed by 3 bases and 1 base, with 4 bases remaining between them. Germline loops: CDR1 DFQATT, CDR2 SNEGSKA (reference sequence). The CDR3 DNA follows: TGCAGTGCTAGGCCTTCCTATAATTCACCCCTCCACTTT. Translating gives CSARPSYNSPLHF.

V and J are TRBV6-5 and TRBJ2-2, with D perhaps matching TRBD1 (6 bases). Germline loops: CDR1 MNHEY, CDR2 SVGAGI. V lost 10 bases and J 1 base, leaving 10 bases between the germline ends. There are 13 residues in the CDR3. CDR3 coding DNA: TGTGCCATCGACAGGATGAACACCGGGGAGCTGTTTTTT. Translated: CAIDRMNTGELFF.

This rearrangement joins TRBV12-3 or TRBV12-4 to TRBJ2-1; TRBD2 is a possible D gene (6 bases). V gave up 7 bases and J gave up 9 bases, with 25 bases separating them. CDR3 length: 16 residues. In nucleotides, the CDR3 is TGTGCCAGCACCGATGGCGGGGCGTCCGTTTGGGGTGAGCAGTTCTTC. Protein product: CASTDGGASVWGEQFF.

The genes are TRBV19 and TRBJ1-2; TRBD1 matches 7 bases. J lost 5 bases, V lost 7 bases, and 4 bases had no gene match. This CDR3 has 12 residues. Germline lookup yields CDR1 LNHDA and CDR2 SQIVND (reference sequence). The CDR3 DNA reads TGTGCCAGTAACGACAGGGAATATGGCTACACCTTC. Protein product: CASNDREYGYTF.

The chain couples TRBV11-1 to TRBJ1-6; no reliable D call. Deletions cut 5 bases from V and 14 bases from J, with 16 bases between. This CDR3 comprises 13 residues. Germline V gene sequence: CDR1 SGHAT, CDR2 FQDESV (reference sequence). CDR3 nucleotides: TGTGCCAGCAGCCCGAGGACGGCATCGACCCTCCACTTT. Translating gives CASSPRTASTLHF.

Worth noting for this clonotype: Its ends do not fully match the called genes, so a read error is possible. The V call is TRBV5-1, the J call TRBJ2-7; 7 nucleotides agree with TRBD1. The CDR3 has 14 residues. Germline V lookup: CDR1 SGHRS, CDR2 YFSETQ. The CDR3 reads CASSVYRGTYEQSF. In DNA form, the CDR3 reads TGCGCCAGCAGCGTTTACAGGGGAACCTACGAGCAGTCCTTC.

The CDR3 DNA reads as TGCGCCAGCAGCCAAGGGGGGAACTACGAGCAGTACTTC. The encoded protein is CASSQGGNYEQYF. The chain recombines TRBV4-1 with TRBJ2-7; D may be TRBD1 or TRBD2 (5 bases each). Deletions cut 1 base from V and 3 bases from J, with 7 bases between. The CDR3 loop spans 13 amino acids. Germline-derived CDR1 and CDR2 are MGHRA and YSYEKL.

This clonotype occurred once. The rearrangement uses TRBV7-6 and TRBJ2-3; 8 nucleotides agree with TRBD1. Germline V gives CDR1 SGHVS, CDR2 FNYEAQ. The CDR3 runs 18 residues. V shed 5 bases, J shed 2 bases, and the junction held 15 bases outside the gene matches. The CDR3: CASSRGLNRGSFTDTQYF. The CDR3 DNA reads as TGTGCCAGCAGCCGGGGCTTAAACAGGGGGTCATTCACAGATACGCAGTATTTT. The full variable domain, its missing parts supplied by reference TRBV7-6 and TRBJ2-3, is GAGVSQSPRYKVTKRGQDVALRCDPISGHVSLYWYRQALGQGPEFLTYFNYEAQQDKSGLPNDRFSAERPEGSISTLTIQRTEQRDSAMYRCASSRGLNRGSFTDTQYFGPGTRLTVL.

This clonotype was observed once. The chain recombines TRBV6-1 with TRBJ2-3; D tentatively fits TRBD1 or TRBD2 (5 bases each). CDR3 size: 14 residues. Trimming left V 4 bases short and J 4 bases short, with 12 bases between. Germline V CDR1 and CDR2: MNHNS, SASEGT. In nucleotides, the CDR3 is TGTGCCAGCAGTGGAGGGGTCACTGCAGATACGCAGTATTTT. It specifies CASSGGVTADTQYF.